The sequence of this T cell receptor beta chain was determined in a study of regulatory T cells in long-lasting Graves disease. General study points: Favoring TRBV28, TRBJ1-2 and TRBJ2-5 was a feature seen in persistent disease.

Trimming pared 0 bases from V and 4 bases from J, leaving 10 bases between. In germline, CDR1 is SGHRS, CDR2 YFSETQ. The CDR3 has 14 amino acids. In building TCR beta libraries, iRepertoire HTBI primers were used together with Arm-PCR of CDR3 regions. TCRdb passed the multiplex PCR reads through MiXCR, listing each CDR3 protein once. Of fewer than 550,000 distinct CDR3 sequences listed, about 17% are singletons. Sample time point: newly diagnosed GD, antithyroid drugs for less than 3 months. RNA extracted from PBMCs served as the sequencing template. To note about this clonotype: Its antigen is unidentified.

These data are also associated with another study on T cells in Graves' hyperthyroidism and ophthalmopathy. As that study records: Model output signaled ophthalmopathy a median 6.5 months ahead of onset.

The specimen comprised peripheral blood mononuclear cells (PBMCs), sampled at new diagnosis, from a patient treated with antithyroid drugs. The TCR sequence derives from a young woman with Graves disease. This sequence joins TRBV5-1 and TRBJ2-5; D is perhaps TRBD1 (5 bases). This CDR3 is CASSLEGQGETQYF. CDR3 sequence (DNA): TGCGCCAGCAGCTTGGAGGGGCAGGGAGAGACCCAGTACTTC. The complete variable domain, with remaining parts taken from reference TRBV5-1 and TRBJ2-5, reads KAGVTQTPRYLIKTRGQQVTLSCSPISGHRSVSWYQQTPGQGLQFLFEYFSETQRNKGNFPGRFSGRQFSNSRSEMNVSTLELGDSALYLCASSLEGQGETQYFGPGTRLLVL.